This T cell receptor (beta chain) was captured by sequencing in a study of shared clonotypes between healthy human individuals. General observations from the study: The rarefaction results pointed to incomplete sorted-subset sequencing despite large depth. In contrast to clonotypes shared by all four donors, non-shared clonotypes had lower generation probabilities.

Method: immunoSEQ multiplex PCR; TCRdb's copy keeps in-frame clones and lacks some. The sample records around 1.9 million clones, 90% to 95% being singletons. CDR3 length: 14 amino acids. The germline V and J ends were trimmed by 4 bases and 0 bases, with 10 bases remaining between them. Germline V gives CDR1 SGHNT, CDR2 YYREEE (reference sequence). Terminally differentiated effector memory CD45RA+ cells were left out of the naive CD8 fraction, which was CD45RO-negative and positively selected for CCR7. For this clone: Its antigen is unknown.

The TCR sequence derives from a man between 18 and 35 years old in good health. Some clones in this sample may be carry-over from other donors' samples. Sequenced material: naive CD8+ T cells from PBMCs. The rearrangement uses TRBV5-4 and TRBJ1-1; D remains unclear. CDR3 bases: TGTGCCAGCAGCCAAACAGAAATGAACACTGAAGCTTTCTTT. Protein: CASSQTEMNTEAFF.